Here is one T cell receptor beta chain with its context. What it recognizes is unknown. The data originate from a study of T cell clones after liver transplantation. Across the study: Graft-donor-reactive sequences were compared with third-party-reactive TCRbeta sequences from pre-transplant mixed lymphocyte reactions.

General study findings and limits: Graft donor-reactive T cells possibly entered the graft instead of undergoing deletion.

TCRdb's table, derived via immunoSEQ multiplex PCR, lists solely in-frame clones and lacks some. The table shows under 90,000 clones, with roughly 80% occurring only once. The trim removed 5 bases at V and 7 bases at J, leaving 8 bases unmatched. CDR1 is SGHRS and CDR2 is YFSETQ in the germline V gene. The length of the CDR3 is 15 residues. The chain couples TRBV5-1 to TRBJ2-2; 10 bases map to TRBD1. Sequenced material: CD4+ T cells from blood, taken before liver transplant. This TCR was recovered from a human donor who received a liver transplant. Here the CDR3 DNA reads TGCGCCAGCAGTCCCGAGACAGGGGGCATCGGGGAGCTGTTTTTT. Translating it yields CASSPETGGIGELFF.